The 14 T cell receptor beta chains below come from one sample, sequenced in a study of identical twins (dated by TCRdb to about 2016). Library preparation used 5' RACE. This sample was sequenced with an Illumina HiSeq 2000. TCRdb reanalyzed the raw reads on its own, using fastp at Q25 for trimming and MiXCR for clone calling, and kept in-frame beta chains. Rows with a matching CDR3 protein are joined into one entry that keeps the most common DNA and genes. The sample table holds around 470,000 distinct CDR3 sequences, of which 14% were seen once. Of the sample, around 0.52% is held by the ten largest clones. These data also formed part of another study, on yellow fever vaccine responses in identical twins.

Sequencing input: CD4+ T cells sorted from blood. These receptors were taken from a woman aged 18-35 years in good health.

This clonotype was observed a few times. V gene TRBV28 combines with J gene TRBJ2-3, with 7 positions matching TRBD2. Trimming removed 7 bases from V and 5 bases from J; junction bases left unmatched: 18. This CDR3 contains 17 residues. CDR1 and CDR2 from the germline V gene are MDHEN and SYDVKM. The CDR3 DNA sequence: TGTGCCAGCAAGGGGTTGAGCGGGGAGGATGAGGGAGATACGCAGTATTTT. Its protein is CASKGLSGEDEGDTQYF.

This clonotype was detected only a few times. The chain links TRBV6-1 to TRBJ2-7; 7 nucleotides line up with TRBD1. Unmatched junction bases numbered 12, after V lost 6 bases and J lost 4 bases. This CDR3 contains 15 residues. CDR1 and CDR2 from the germline V gene are MNHNS and SASEGT. CDR3 bases: TGTGCCAGCAGCCCCAGGGGGAAAGGGGAATACGAGCAGTACTTC. This translates into CASSPRGKGEYEQYF.

This clonotype appeared many times. This sequence joins TRBV12-3 or TRBV12-4 and TRBJ2-5; D is undetermined. The length of the CDR3 is 13 residues. Trimming left V 3 bases short and J 4 bases short, with 9 bases between. CDR3 in DNA: TGTGCCAGCAGTTTGTTACCCTTAGAGACCCAGTACTTC. Translated, it gives CASSLLPLETQYF.

The sample holds a few counts of this clonotype. The chain recombines TRBV5-1 with TRBJ2-1, with no clear D. There are 12 residues in the CDR3. CDR1 is SGHRS and CDR2 is YFSETQ in the germline V gene. Trimming took off 2 bases at V and 8 bases at J, with 8 bases between the two ends. The CDR3 is CASSLPGHEQFF. The DNA of the CDR3 is TGCGCCAGCAGCTTACCTGGCCATGAGCAGTTCTTC.

The chain recombines TRBV28 with TRBJ2-5; D may be TRBD1 (5 bases). The V gene lost 6 bases and the J gene lost 7 bases, with 15 bases spanning the gap. The CDR3 spans 13 residues. Per the germline V gene, CDR1 is MDHEN and CDR2 is SYDVKM. CDR3 residues: CASRSRYQGTQYF. The CDR3 nucleotides read TGTGCCAGCAGATCAAGATACCAGGGGACCCAGTACTTC.

This clonotype was detected only a few times. The chain combines TRBV5-1 with TRBJ2-3; perhaps TRBD2 as D (6 bases). There are 16 residues in the CDR3. Germline CDR1 and CDR2: SGHRS and YFSETQ. Trimming removed 4 bases at V and 3 bases at J, with 18 bases between. DNA for the CDR3: TGCGCCAGCAGCCTGGCCGGGGGTGGTTGGACAGATACGCAGTATTTT. This codes for CASSLAGGGWTDTQYF.

This clonotype turned up a few times. This chain uses TRBV4-3 with TRBJ2-1; D perhaps matches TRBD2 (6 bases). The CDR3 runs 14 residues. Germline V gene sequence: CDR1 LGHNA, CDR2 YSLEER. The V and J ends lost 3 bases and 2 bases respectively, with 8 bases between them. CDR3 loop: CASSQEGTYNEQFF. CDR3 in DNA: TGCGCCAGCAGCCAGGAGGGAACCTACAATGAGCAGTTCTTC.

This clonotype came up many times. J is TRBJ1-2 and V is TRBV12-3 or TRBV12-4; D is unresolved. This CDR3 region has 15 residues. V shed 0 bases and J shed 0 bases, with 8 bases lying between them. CDR3 sequence reads: CASSLAESANYGYTF. CDR3 DNA: TGTGCCAGCAGTTTAGCCGAGTCGGCTAACTATGGCTACACCTTC.

The chain joins TRBV6-1 to TRBJ2-5; 9 bases are shared with TRBD1. This CDR3 spans 19 amino acids. J lost 5 bases, V lost 5 bases, and 21 bases had no gene match. Germline CDR1 is MNHNS and CDR2 is SASEGT. CDR3 sequence: CASSPRDREKLLVSETQYF. DNA of the CDR3: TGTGCCAGCAGTCCCCGGGACAGGGAAAAGCTTTTGGTCTCGGAGACCCAGTACTTC.

The V and J genes are TRBV3-1 and TRBJ2-5; D could derive from TRBD1 or TRBD2 (6 bases each). V lost 3 bases and J lost 5, with 13 bases in between. This CDR3 is built from 14 residues. Germline V CDR1 and CDR2: LGHDT, YNNKEL (reference sequence). CDR3 nucleotide sequence: TGTGCCAGCAGCCACAAACGGGGGCTTGAGACCCAGTACTTC. Translated, it gives CASSHKRGLETQYF.

The genes are TRBV14 and TRBJ2-1, with 9 bases matching TRBD1. CDR3 size: 14 residues. The ends lost 4 bases at V and 8 bases at J; junction bases unmatched: 6. The V gene's germline CDR1 is SGHDN and CDR2 FVKESK. CDR3 sequence: CASSRGTGYHEQFF. CDR3 nucleotide sequence: TGTGCCAGCAGCCGAGGGACAGGGTACCATGAGCAGTTCTTC.

Only a few counts were recorded for this clonotype. V and J are TRBV6-1 and TRBJ2-7, with TRBD1 matching over 7 bases. The CDR3 is 14 amino acids. Germline loops: CDR1 MNHNS, CDR2 SASEGT. The V segment lost 2 bases and the J segment 0 bases; nucleotides outside the gene matches: 1. The CDR3 sequence is CASSERGPSYEQYF. As DNA, the CDR3 is TGTGCCAGCAGTGAAAGGGGGCCCTCCTACGAGCAGTACTTC.

CDR3 protein: CASSLSGFNSPLHF. In nucleotides, the CDR3 is TGTGCCAGCAGCTTATCCGGGTTTAATTCACCCCTCCACTTT. The chain employs TRBV7-3 and TRBJ1-6; D unresolved. The V end lost 2 bases, the J end lost 6 bases, and 8 bases lay between the germline ends. Germline V CDR1 and CDR2: SGHTA, FQGTGA. The CDR3 extends over 14 amino acids.

This clonotype came up a few times. This chain connects TRBV6-1 to TRBJ1-5; 7 bases are a match to TRBD1. J was trimmed by 1 base and V by 6 bases; bases with no gene match: 0. CDR3 size: 13 residues. The germline V gene encodes CDR1 MNHNS and CDR2 SASEGT. CDR3 sequence reads: CASRTGSNQPQHF. The CDR3 DNA reads TGTGCCAGCAGGACAGGGAGCAATCAGCCCCAGCATTTT.